Here is one T cell receptor beta chain with its context. Generated by immunoSEQ multiplex PCR, the TCRdb table keeps only in-frame clones and is missing some. The repertoire holds approximately 140,000 clones, with roughly nine tenths as singletons. CDR3 size: 13 residues. V dropped 5 bases and J dropped 4; count of bases not matched to a gene: 2. Germline CDR1 and CDR2: SEHNR and FQNEAQ (reference sequence). This record comes from a study of T cell responses to AZD1222 COVID-19 vaccine. The starting material was peripheral blood, obtained 28 days after the second AZD1222 dose. The chain combines TRBV7-9 with TRBJ2-3; 8 bases match TRBD1. The receptor was derived from an adult who received the AZD1222 COVID-19 vaccine. The CDR3 spells CASSPTGADTQYF. CDR3 DNA: TGTGCCAGCAGCCCGACAGGGGCAGATACGCAGTATTTT.